In this sample, the clone carrying this T cell receptor (beta chain) turned up many times. CDR1 and CDR2 from the germline V gene are SQVTM and ANQGSEA. The J segment lost 6 bases and the V segment lost 1 base, leaving 4 bases of the junction unmatched. This CDR3 comprises 13 residues. This entry is derived from a study of Graves' ophthalmopathy and Graves' hyperthyroidism. Across the study: Peripheral blood (taken before any treatment) was collected at initial diagnosis.

As the template, RNA transcripts were used to amplify TCR beta CDR3 regions. The workflow started with a first-round RT-PCR run with HTBI primers and then moved on to a second-round multiplex PCR. MiXCR, run by TCRdb on the multiplex PCR reads, gives a single entry per CDR3 protein. This table has hundreds of thousands of distinct CDR3 sequences, approximately 39% appearing once. Establishment of the diagnosis relied upon clinical symptoms, serum thyroxine, TRAb, thyroid ultrasound and orbital computed tomography. The sample consisted of peripheral blood. V usage is TRBV29-1 and J usage is TRBJ2-7, with 9 nucleotides matching TRBD1. This receptor was taken from an adult man with Graves' ophthalmopathy. The CDR3 loop is CSVEAGTGTEQYF. CDR3 DNA: TGCAGCGTTGAAGCGGGGACAGGGACCGAGCAGTACTTC.